The 6 T cell receptor beta chains given below trace back to one sample, sequenced in a study of beta chain features in type 1 diabetes. Of the isolated RNA, all was reverse transcribed, and so the sequenced material was expressed TCRB transcripts. Measured with immunoSEQ multiplex PCR; TCRdb has only the in-frame clones, and not every one. The sample carries approximately 470,000 clones, roughly 30% recorded once. Material: naive CD4+ T cells from blood. These receptors all stem from a man aged 18 to 30 in good health.

The chain has TRBV2 and TRBJ2-2; weak D call: TRBD2 (6 bases). V lost 7 bases and J 6 bases, leaving 9 bases between the germline ends. Germline values: CDR1 SNHLY, CDR2 FYNNEI. CDR3 length: 12 amino acids. CDR3 nucleotides: TGTGCCAGCAATGGAGGGCCCGGGGAGCTGTTTTTT. Its translation: CASNGGPGELFF.

The J gene is TRBJ2-3, the V gene TRBV5-1; perhaps TRBD2 as D (6 bases). Trimming shortened V by 4 bases and J by 4 bases, and 10 bases separated the two germline ends. Looked up from germline, CDR1 is SGHRS and CDR2 is YFSETQ. The CDR3 consists of 13 residues. The CDR3 DNA sequence: TGCGCCAGCAGCCCGACTAGTCCAGATACGCAGTATTTT. This gives the protein CASSPTSPDTQYF.

The chain links TRBV30 to TRBJ2-1; TRBD1 aligns across 9 bases. The CDR3 runs 14 residues. CDR1 and CDR2 (germline): GTSNPN, SVGIG (reference sequence). V lost 5 bases, J lost 7 bases, and 9 bases stayed unmatched. Here the CDR3 reads CAWEPGQGMNEQFF. CDR3 in DNA: TGTGCCTGGGAACCGGGACAGGGAATGAATGAGCAGTTCTTC.

This clone was recorded a few times. J is TRBJ2-7 and V is TRBV29-1, with D perhaps matching TRBD1 or TRBD2 (5 bases each). V lost 7 bases, J lost 5 bases, and 15 bases lay in between. The CDR3 length is 12 residues. The germline V gene has CDR1 SQVTM and CDR2 ANQGSEA. DNA for the CDR3: TGCAGCGGCCTGGGACCCGGAGACGAGCAGTACTTC. Its protein product is CSGLGPGDEQYF.

The genes are TRBV30 and TRBJ1-5; TRBD1 is a possible D gene (5 bases). V gave up 0 bases and J gave up 4 bases, with 10 bases separating them. From germline, CDR1 is GTSNPN and CDR2 SVGIG (reference sequence). This CDR3 has 14 residues. The CDR3 here is CAWSVREGNQPQHF. DNA for the CDR3: TGTGCCTGGAGTGTCAGGGAGGGTAATCAGCCCCAGCATTTT.

The chain uses TRBV28 and TRBJ1-1; D is uncertain. This CDR3 contains 14 residues. Germline V gene sequence: CDR1 MDHEN, CDR2 SYDVKM. The V and J ends lost 6 bases and 0 bases respectively, with 11 bases between them. The CDR3 nucleotides are TGTGCCAGCAGGCAGAGTGGACTGAACACTGAAGCTTTCTTT. Translation gives CASRQSGLNTEAFF.